The T cell receptor beta chain described here comes from a study of long-term antiretroviral therapy in people with HIV. Every participant gave one or more pre-ART and two or more post-ART PBMC samples. It was version v3.0 of the immunoSEQ assay that was run at survey level. Sequenced by immunoSEQ multiplex PCR; TCRdb stores in-frame clones only, minus some. Of under 30,000 clones in the sample, about 80% were seen once. Findings and caveats of the study: Subsequent to ART, diversity was augmented yet persisted below that of transplant donor controls. Clones that had undergone expansion before ART prevailed in the repertoire throughout all time points.

Points on this clone: Its antigen remains unidentified.

This specimen consisted of unsorted PBMCs, obtained 0.7 years before starting antiretroviral therapy. The origin of this receptor is a man aged 25 to 40 with HIV.

CDR3: CATSREPGYSNQPQHF. The CDR3 bases are TGTGCCACCAGCAGAGAACCGGGTTATAGCAATCAGCCCCAGCATTTT. The V gene is TRBV15, the J gene TRBJ1-5; no clear D. CDR3 length: 16 residues. The V end lost 0 bases, the J end lost 0 bases, and 9 bases lay between the germline ends. Germline V CDR1 and CDR2: LNHNV, YYDKDF (reference sequence).